These 7 T cell receptor beta chains were sequenced from one sample in a study of CD8+ T cells in alopecia areata. Sequencing used cDNA as its template, made by extracting RNA and reverse transcribing it. The protocol was immunoSEQ multiplex PCR, while the TCRdb copy is restricted to in-frame clones and leaves out a portion. The sample yields over 150,000 clones, around 63% seen once. Specimen: CD4+ T cells sorted from blood, collected at week 0. These receptors were taken from a human donor with alopecia areata.

The J gene is TRBJ1-2, the V gene TRBV4-3, with TRBD1 identical over 8 bases. The CDR3 sequence is 18 residues long. Per germline, CDR1 LGHNA and CDR2 YSLEER. Losses at the gene ends were 0 bases for V and 0 bases for J; bases not matched to a gene: 9. The chain's CDR3 is CASSQDKGQALANYGYTF. The CDR3 DNA is TGCGCCAGCAGCCAAGATAAGGGACAGGCATTAGCTAACTATGGCTACACCTTC.

The chain couples TRBV20-1 to TRBJ2-1; a possible D gene is TRBD2 (6 bases). Trimming removed 0 bases at V and 16 bases at J, with 13 bases between. The CDR3 extends over 11 amino acids. Per the germline V gene, CDR1 is DFQATT and CDR2 is SNEGSKA (reference sequence). In nucleotides, the CDR3 is TGCAGTGCTAGAGATCCGCGGGGCGGATTCTTC. Translated, it gives CSARDPRGGFF.

The genes are TRBV30 and TRBJ2-5; possible D gene TRBD1, 6 bases. The germline V gene encodes CDR1 GTSNPN and CDR2 SVGIG (reference sequence). V dropped 0 bases and J dropped 2 bases, with 10 bases sitting between them. The CDR3 spans 14 residues. CDR3 sequence (DNA): TGTGCCTGGAGTGTTTTAGGGGGTCAAGAGACCCAGTACTTC. Amino acid sequence: CAWSVLGGQETQYF.

This clone was recorded at least ten times. The chain combines TRBV30 with TRBJ2-2, with 8 bases matching TRBD1. The length of the CDR3 is 14 residues. Germline CDR1 is GTSNPN and CDR2 is SVGIG (reference sequence). Germline trimming cut 3 bases from V and 1 base from J; bases unmatched to any gene: 1. The DNA for the CDR3 is TGTGCCTGGAGAGGGACAGGGAACACCGGGGAGCTGTTTTTT. Translated, it gives CAWRGTGNTGELFF.

This clone has only one observation. The CDR3 sequence is CASSPHPGTRNNEQFF. CDR3 in DNA: TGCGCCAGCAGCCCCCACCCAGGGACCCGCAACAATGAGCAGTTCTTC. V and J are TRBV4-3 and TRBJ2-1, with D possibly called TRBD1 or TRBD2 (5 bases each). V was cut by 4 bases and J by 5 bases, with 18 bases left in between. Germline V gives CDR1 LGHNA, CDR2 YSLEER. The CDR3 spans 16 residues.

The rearrangement uses TRBV29-1 and TRBJ1-1; D unresolved. V was cut by 3 bases and J by 7 bases, with 12 bases left in between. This CDR3 spans 12 amino acids. Germline CDR1 and CDR2: SQVTM and ANQGSEA. The CDR3 coding sequence is TGCAGCGTTGACTTGGGGAGAAATGAAGCTTTCTTT. This translates into CSVDLGRNEAFF.

J is TRBJ2-5 and V is TRBV29-1, with TRBD2 matching over 8 bases. V lost 4 bases and J lost 5; bases outside the gene matches: 3. Germline V gives CDR1 SQVTM, CDR2 ANQGSEA. The CDR3 runs 12 residues. The CDR3 region has the DNA TGCAGCGTTGGCGGGAGGAGGGAGACCCAGTACTTC. Amino acids: CSVGGRRETQYF.